These T cell receptor beta chains were read from a single sample in a study of blood T cell repertoires in COVID-19. The assay was immunoSEQ multiplex PCR, and TCRdb's table has in-frame clones only and misses some. The profile shows some 120,000 clones, more than 75% of them singletons. Sequencing was carried out using peripheral blood. The receptors shown here come from a man between 40 and 49 years old with acute or convalescent COVID-19. Both conserved end residues are part of each CDR3. A D gene is named only where the DNA matches it firmly. Clone sizes are given selectively: once, few, many, or a class where the clone is expanded.

cdr3_nt: TGTGCCAGTAGCCAAACCCCGGACAAGGTGGGTAGCAATCAGCCCCAGCATTTT; cdr3_aa: CASSQTPDKVGSNQPQHF; v_call: TRBV19; j_call: TRBJ1-5; d_call: -; clone_size: -
cdr3_nt: TGCGCCAGCAGCTCAAATCCTAGCGGGAATGACAATGAGCAGTTCTTC; cdr3_aa: CASSSNPSGNDNEQFF; v_call: TRBV5-1; j_call: TRBJ2-1; d_call: TRBD2; clone_size: -
cdr3_nt: TGTGCCAGCAGCCCCTGGGCAGATCAGCCCCAGCATTTT; cdr3_aa: CASSPWADQPQHF; v_call: TRBV7-2; j_call: TRBJ1-5; d_call: -; clone_size: few
cdr3_nt: TGTGCCAGCAGCTTGGTCCCAGGGTTTAACTATGGCTACACCTTC; cdr3_aa: CASSLVPGFNYGYTF; v_call: TRBV5-4; j_call: TRBJ1-2; d_call: -; clone_size: -
cdr3_nt: TGTGCCAGCAGTTACACCGGACAGAGCTCTGGAAACACCATATATTTT; cdr3_aa: CASSYTGQSSGNTIYF; v_call: TRBV6-5; j_call: TRBJ1-3; d_call: -; clone_size: -
cdr3_nt: TGTGCCAGCAGCCAGGGCCGGCAGCAGGTGGACGGGGAGCTGTTTTTT; cdr3_aa: CASSQGRQQVDGELFF; v_call: TRBV3-1/TRBV3-2; j_call: TRBJ2-2; d_call: -; clone_size: -
cdr3_nt: TGTGCCAGCAGCCCTACCGGGACAGGGCGGAACGAGCAGTACTTC; cdr3_aa: CASSPTGTGRNEQYF; v_call: TRBV28; j_call: TRBJ2-7; d_call: TRBD1; clone_size: few
cdr3_nt: TGTGCCAGCAGCTTAAATTCGGCGGGACTCTCCAATGAGCAGTTCTTC; cdr3_aa: CASSLNSAGLSNEQFF; v_call: TRBV7-6; j_call: TRBJ2-1; d_call: -; clone_size: -
cdr3_nt: TGTGCCAGCAGCGTCCCTCCTTTACCCCTCCACTTT; cdr3_aa: CASSVPPLPLHF; v_call: TRBV6-5; j_call: TRBJ1-6; d_call: -; clone_size: -
cdr3_nt: TGCGCCAGCAGCTCCGGGACTAGCGGGGGTGGTCGAGAGACCCAGTACTTC; cdr3_aa: CASSSGTSGGGRETQYF; v_call: TRBV5-1; j_call: TRBJ2-5; d_call: TRBD2; clone_size: -
cdr3_nt: TGCGCCAGCAGTCGGGAGGGCGGTATGAACACTGAAGCTTTCTTT; cdr3_aa: CASSREGGMNTEAFF; v_call: TRBV23-1; j_call: TRBJ1-1; d_call: -; clone_size: -
cdr3_nt: TGTGCCAGCAGTCTTGGACAGGACCTGGGCTACACCTTC; cdr3_aa: CASSLGQDLGYTF; v_call: TRBV12-3/TRBV12-4; j_call: TRBJ1-2; d_call: TRBD1; clone_size: -
cdr3_nt: TGTGCCAGCAGCTTCAGGACAGGTACCGTGAACACTGAAGCTTTCTTT; cdr3_aa: CASSFRTGTVNTEAFF; v_call: TRBV7-6; j_call: TRBJ1-1; d_call: TRBD1; clone_size: -
cdr3_nt: TGTGCCAGCAGCTACCCGGGGGTGAACTACAATGAGCAGTTCTTC; cdr3_aa: CASSYPGVNYNEQFF; v_call: TRBV11-1; j_call: TRBJ2-1; d_call: -; clone_size: -
cdr3_nt: TGTGCCAGCAGTTACGGACAGGGCAATCAGCCCCAGCATTTT; cdr3_aa: CASSYGQGNQPQHF; v_call: TRBV6-5; j_call: TRBJ1-5; d_call: TRBD1; clone_size: -
cdr3_nt: TGCAGTGCTAGAGATTTAACTCGGCAGTACTTC; cdr3_aa: CSARDLTRQYF; v_call: TRBV20-1; j_call: TRBJ2-7; d_call: -; clone_size: -
cdr3_nt: TGTGCCAGCAGTTCGCCGGGACAGGGGACAGATACGCAGTATTTT; cdr3_aa: CASSSPGQGTDTQYF; v_call: TRBV28; j_call: TRBJ2-3; d_call: TRBD1; clone_size: -
cdr3_nt: TGTGCCAGCAGCTCGGGCATTAGCGGAACCGGGGAGCTGTTTTTT; cdr3_aa: CASSSGISGTGELFF; v_call: TRBV7-2; j_call: TRBJ2-2; d_call: -; clone_size: -
cdr3_nt: TGCGCCAGCAGTGTGGGCCCGGGAGGCGGCTACGAGCAGTACTTC; cdr3_aa: CASSVGPGGGYEQYF; v_call: TRBV10-1; j_call: TRBJ2-7; d_call: TRBD2; clone_size: once
cdr3_nt: TGTGCCAGCAGTGAGGACAGGGGTTCCTACAATGAGCAGTTCTTC; cdr3_aa: CASSEDRGSYNEQFF; v_call: TRBV2; j_call: TRBJ2-1; d_call: TRBD1; clone_size: -
cdr3_nt: TGTGCCAGCAGCAGCGCCCCCCAGGGTCGGGCTAGTGGGGCCAACGTCCTGACTTTC; cdr3_aa: CASSSAPQGRASGANVLTF; v_call: TRBV7-6; j_call: TRBJ2-6; d_call: -; clone_size: -
cdr3_nt: TGTGCCAGCAGACTCCCCACGGGTAGGACTAACTATGGCTACACCTTC; cdr3_aa: CASRLPTGRTNYGYTF; v_call: TRBV7-2; j_call: TRBJ1-2; d_call: -; clone_size: -
cdr3_nt: TGTGCCAGCAGCCAGGGCGGAACAGATACGCAGTATTTT; cdr3_aa: CASSQGGTDTQYF; v_call: TRBV28; j_call: TRBJ2-3; d_call: -; clone_size: -
cdr3_nt: TGTGCCAGCAGCTTGGGTTCCGGGGGAAGAGATGAAAAACTGTTTTTT; cdr3_aa: CASSLGSGGRDEKLFF; v_call: TRBV7-9; j_call: TRBJ1-4; d_call: -; clone_size: -
cdr3_nt: TGTGCCAGCAGCTTCAGACCGGGGGGCAGGGACACTGAAGCTTTCTTT; cdr3_aa: CASSFRPGGRDTEAFF; v_call: TRBV7-9; j_call: TRBJ1-1; d_call: -; clone_size: -
cdr3_nt: TGTGCCAGTAGTAGAGACAGGGTACCTGAGCAGTTCTTC; cdr3_aa: CASSRDRVPEQFF; v_call: TRBV19; j_call: TRBJ2-1; d_call: TRBD1; clone_size: -
cdr3_nt: TGTGCCAGCAGTGAAGACTCTGGCGGGAGGAATTACTTC; cdr3_aa: CASSEDSGGRNYF; v_call: TRBV6-1; j_call: TRBJ2-7; d_call: TRBD2; clone_size: -
cdr3_nt: TGTGCCAGCAGCACTACAGGGTATAGCAATCAGCCCCAGCATTTT; cdr3_aa: CASSTTGYSNQPQHF; v_call: TRBV6-2/TRBV6-3; j_call: TRBJ1-5; d_call: -; clone_size: -
cdr3_nt: TGTGCCAGCAGTTTTACAGGGTTTCGAGAAAAACTGTTTTTT; cdr3_aa: CASSFTGFREKLFF; v_call: TRBV2; j_call: TRBJ1-4; d_call: -; clone_size: -
cdr3_nt: TGTGCCAGCAGTATGGGACTAGCAAACGGCAATGAGCAGTTCTTC; cdr3_aa: CASSMGLANGNEQFF; v_call: TRBV6-2/TRBV6-3; j_call: TRBJ2-1; d_call: TRBD2; clone_size: -
cdr3_nt: TGTGCCAGCAGTGTGATCGGTGAAGCTTTCTTT; cdr3_aa: CASSVIGEAFF; v_call: TRBV6-6; j_call: TRBJ1-1; d_call: -; clone_size: few
cdr3_nt: TGCGCCAGCATGGGACAGTCTGGGGGCTATGGCTACACCTTC; cdr3_aa: CASMGQSGGYGYTF; v_call: TRBV5-1; j_call: TRBJ1-2; d_call: TRBD1; clone_size: -
cdr3_nt: TGTGCCAGCAGCCCACGACCGACAGGGGTCCCTTCCAATGAGCAGTTCTTC; cdr3_aa: CASSPRPTGVPSNEQFF; v_call: TRBV5-5; j_call: TRBJ2-1; d_call: TRBD1; clone_size: once
cdr3_nt: TGTGCCAGCTCGATACACAGGAGCCGCACAGATACGCAGTATTTT; cdr3_aa: CASSIHRSRTDTQYF; v_call: TRBV18; j_call: TRBJ2-3; d_call: -; clone_size: once